Below are 20 T cell receptor beta chains sequenced from a single sample in a study of vaccination effects on CD4 cells after COVID-19. Here immunoSEQ multiplex PCR was the method, and the copy in TCRdb shows in-frame clones only, minus some. The sample has tens of thousands of clones, roughly 76% seen once. These TCRs' antigens remain unknown. Antigen-specific CD4+ T cells expanded by the ViraFEST assay with viral peptide pools were then sequenced. Having been cultured for under twelve days, the cells underwent CD4+ T cell isolation. Participants each got two BNT162b2 or mRNA-1273 vaccine doses. The sample consisted of CD4+ T cells from PBMCs cultured with HCoV-OC43 spike peptides, taken after COVID-19 vaccination. Documented subset: HCoV-OC43 spike overlapping peptide pool stimulation. The receptors were sampled from a human donor who received a COVID-19 vaccine.

This chain links TRBV23-1 with TRBJ1-4; 7 bases align to TRBD1. TRBV23-1 is an ORF; its function is uncertain. This CDR3 has 14 residues. CDR3 protein: CARDSPTSNEKLFF. For the CDR3, the DNA is TGCGCAAGGGACAGTCCAACCTCTAATGAAAAACTGTTTTTT.

The V and J genes are TRBV18 and TRBJ2-7; D is uncertain. Germline V gene data show CDR1 as KGHSH and CDR2 as LQKENI. CDR3 size: 13 residues. Between the trimmed V and J ends, which lost 6 bases and 5 bases, there was a span of 14 bases. CDR3 loop: CASSPRMFDEQYV. The CDR3 DNA is TGTGCCAGCTCGCCAAGGATGTTCGACGAGCAGTACGTC.

The CDR3 DNA reads as TGTGCCAGCTCACCACCGGGGCCCTATCAGCCCCAGCATTTT. Its protein product is CASSPPGPYQPQHF. The chain recombines TRBV18 with TRBJ1-5; TRBD1 might be the D (5 bases). This CDR3 has 14 residues. The germline CDR1 and CDR2 sequences are KGHSH and LQKENI. Trimming stripped 0 bases from V and 5 bases from J, with 8 bases between.

This clone was recorded once. The V and J genes are TRBV7-3 and TRBJ2-1; 12 positions match TRBD2. The V gene's germline CDR1 is SGHTA and CDR2 FQGTGA. Losses at the gene ends were 5 bases for V and 3 bases for J; bases not matched to a gene: 8. The CDR3 length is 17 residues. The CDR3 loop is CASSLQWTSGDYNEQFF. The CDR3 DNA reads as TGTGCCAGCAGCCTACAGTGGACTAGCGGGGACTACAATGAGCAGTTCTTC.

The chain has TRBV5-4 and TRBJ2-7; D is perhaps TRBD1 or TRBD2 (5 bases each). The CDR3 has 12 amino acids. Germline CDR1 reads SGHNT; CDR2 reads YYREEE (reference sequence). The ends were cut back, 4 bases at V and 4 bases at J, with 9 bases in the middle. The CDR3 here is CASSRDGYEQYV. CDR3 DNA sequence: TGTGCCAGCAGCCGGGACGGGTACGAGCAGTACGTC.

The chain uses TRBV3-1 (or the pseudogene TRBV3-2) and TRBJ1-2; tentative D call: TRBD1 (5 bases). The CDR3 covers 18 residues. Germline CDR1 reads LGHDT; CDR2 reads YNNKEL (reference sequence). V gave up 3 bases and J gave up 0 bases, with 20 bases separating them. The DNA of the CDR3 is TGTGCCAGCAGCCATAGGGGCATTTCCCCCGCCACTAACTATGGCTACACCTTC. Amino acid sequence: CASSHRGISPATNYGYTF.

The chain recombines TRBV30 with TRBJ1-5; no firm D call. V dropped 1 base and J dropped 3 bases, with 10 bases sitting between them. Germline lookup yields CDR1 GTSNPN and CDR2 SVGIG (reference sequence). CDR3 length: 14 amino acids. DNA of the CDR3: TGTGCCTGGAGTGCCGCCCTACTCAATCAGCCCCAGCATTTT. Translating it yields CAWSAALLNQPQHF. Together with reference TRBV30 and TRBJ1-5, the CDR3 gives the full variable domain: SQTIHQWPATLVQPVGSPLSLECTVEGTSNPNLYWYRQAAGRGLQLLFYSVGIGQISSEVPQNLSASRPQDRQFILSSKKLLLSDSGFYLCAWSAALLNQPQHFGDGTRLSIL.

This chain connects TRBV3-1 (or the pseudogene TRBV3-2) to TRBJ2-7; D not resolved. Trimming pared 4 bases from V and 5 bases from J, leaving 3 bases between. The CDR3 length is 10 residues. CDR1 is LGHDT, CDR2 YNNKEL, per germline (reference sequence). CDR3 region: CASSPDEQYV. Written as DNA, the CDR3 is TGTGCCAGCAGCCCGGACGAGCAGTACGTC.

The V call is TRBV20-1, the J call TRBJ2-7, with D maybe TRBD1 (6 bases). Germline lookup yields CDR1 DFQATT and CDR2 SNEGSKA (reference sequence). The length of the CDR3 is 14 residues. Trimming cost V 6 bases and J 1 base, with 16 bases left between them. The CDR3 loop is CSASPGAGSYEQYV. The CDR3 DNA sequence: TGCAGTGCCAGTCCAGGGGCGGGTTCCTACGAGCAGTACGTC.

The chain couples TRBV24-1 to TRBJ1-2; 9 positions match TRBD1. Looked up from germline, CDR1 is KGHDR and CDR2 is SFDVKD. Trimming took 4 bases from V and 1 from J; bases not matched to a gene: 6. This CDR3 spans 16 amino acids. As DNA, the CDR3 is TGTGCCACCAGTGACCCCGGACAGGGGATTAACTATGGCTACACCTTC. Its protein is CATSDPGQGINYGYTF.

This sequence joins TRBV7-8 and TRBJ1-2; TRBD1 matches at 7 bases. This CDR3 region has 15 residues. The germline V gene encodes CDR1 SGHVS and CDR2 FQNEAQ. With 2 bases clipped from V and 2 bases from J, the junction kept 5 bases outside the gene matches. The CDR3 reads CASSLRQGANYGYTF. Here the CDR3 DNA reads TGTGCCAGCAGCTTAAGACAGGGTGCAAACTATGGCTACACCTTC.

V usage is TRBV18 and J usage is TRBJ1-3; D possibly corresponds to TRBD1 (5 bases). Per germline, CDR1 KGHSH and CDR2 LQKENI. V lost 6 bases to trimming and J lost 1 base, with 13 bases between them. The CDR3 contains 15 residues. The CDR3 protein is CASSFAGTSGNTIYF. The CDR3 DNA reads TGTGCCAGCTCGTTCGCAGGGACTTCTGGAAACACCATATATTTT.

The chain carries TRBV28 and TRBJ1-3; TRBD1 might be the D (5 bases). Trimming shortened V by 0 bases and J by 4 bases, and 10 bases separated the two germline ends. The CDR3 is 15 amino acids. Germline V gene data show CDR1 as MDHEN and CDR2 as SYDVKM. The CDR3 nucleotides read TGTGCCAGCAGTTTATGGGGCGGGGACGGAAACACCATATATTTT. Residues: CASSLWGGDGNTIYF.

V and J are TRBV5-6 and TRBJ2-7; 8 bases line up with TRBD1. The CDR3 totals 15 residues. V gave up 5 bases and J gave up 7 bases; unmatched junction bases: 14. Looked up from germline, CDR1 is SGHDT and CDR2 is YYEEEE. The DNA for the CDR3 is TGTGCCAGCAGTTCGCAGGGGGCCTCTCTTCGTGAGCAGTACGTC. This encodes CASSSQGASLREQYV.

This chain links TRBV7-3 with TRBJ2-7, with 8 bases that match TRBD2. The V gene's germline CDR1 is SGHTA and CDR2 FQGTGA. V shed 4 bases, J shed 3 bases, and the junction held 11 bases outside the gene matches. The CDR3 spans 16 residues. CDR3 residues: CASSSSAAGESYEQYV. For the CDR3, the DNA is TGTGCCAGCAGCTCGTCGGCAGCGGGGGAAAGCTACGAGCAGTACGTC.

The rearrangement joins TRBV29-1 to TRBJ2-2; D remains unclear. This CDR3 contains 13 residues. V shed 3 bases and J shed 1 base, with 6 bases lying between them. Per germline, CDR1 SQVTM and CDR2 ANQGSEA. CDR3 region: CSVDYGNTGELFF. DNA for the CDR3: TGCAGCGTTGATTACGGGAACACCGGGGAGCTGTTTTTT.

V is TRBV28 and J is TRBJ2-7, with 10 bases matching TRBD1. The CDR3 length is 16 residues. Looked up from germline, CDR1 is MDHEN and CDR2 is SYDVKM. V lost 5 bases and J lost 5; bases outside the gene matches: 12. CDR3 protein: CASSRGQGSPRNEQYV. Written as DNA, the CDR3 is TGTGCCAGCAGTCGGGGACAGGGGTCTCCCAGGAACGAGCAGTACGTC.

The chain employs TRBV9 and TRBJ1-2; 7 nucleotides agree with TRBD1. V shed 4 bases, J shed 2 bases, and the junction held 14 bases outside the gene matches. Germline V lookup: CDR1 SGDLS, CDR2 YYNGEE. The CDR3 spans 17 residues. This CDR3 reads CASSRGTVPGGNYGYTF. The CDR3 DNA reads as TGTGCCAGCAGCAGAGGGACGGTGCCAGGGGGGAACTATGGCTACACCTTC.

J is TRBJ1-1 and V is TRBV5-1; D perhaps matches TRBD1 (5 bases). Germline loops: CDR1 SGHRS, CDR2 YFSETQ. The CDR3 spans 16 residues. V was trimmed by 4 bases and J by 1 base, leaving 17 bases between them. The CDR3 nucleotides read TGCGCCAGCAGCGCCCGGGGCCTCGGGGAGAACACTGAAGCTTTCTTT. Its protein product is CASSARGLGENTEAFF.

The chain is built from TRBV3-1 (or the pseudogene TRBV3-2) and TRBJ2-2; 9 nucleotides agree with TRBD2. V lost 8 bases, J lost 6 bases, and 7 bases stayed unmatched. The CDR3 extends over 14 amino acids. Germline CDR1 and CDR2: LGHDT and YNNKEL (reference sequence). CDR3 sequence: CASAQAGGAGELFF. Here the CDR3 DNA reads TGTGCCAGCGCCCAGGCGGGGGGGGCCGGGGAGCTGTTTTTT.